These T cell receptor beta chains were read from a single sample in a study of T cell responses to AZD1222 COVID-19 vaccine. Sequencing was performed with immunoSEQ multiplex PCR; in TCRdb, only in-frame clones are kept and a portion is missing. The sample consists of approximately 150,000 clones, around 90% of them appearing once. This specimen was peripheral blood, taken 28 days after the second AZD1222 dose. The source of these receptors is an adult who received the AZD1222 COVID-19 vaccine. The CDR3 runs from the conserved cysteine through the conserved F or W. D genes are given only for firm matches. Size is omitted from some rows. Given values are once, few, many or a class for expanded clones.

cdr3_nt,cdr3_aa,j_call,d_call,v_call,clone_size
TGTGCCAGCAGTGACGGCGCACAGGGGATCTATGGCTACACCTTC,CASSDGAQGIYGYTF,TRBJ1-2,TRBD1,TRBV2,NA
TGTGCCAGCAGTAAGCAGGGTCACACTGAAGCTTTCTTT,CASSKQGHTEAFF,TRBJ1-1,NA,TRBV12-3/TRBV12-4,once
TGTGCCAGCAGCTTGGGAGGGGCAGGGGGGAACACTGAAGCTTTCTTT,CASSLGGAGGNTEAFF,TRBJ1-1,TRBD1,TRBV5-4,NA
TGCGCCAGCAGCACGGACAGGGCCGGGACTGAAGCTTTCTTT,CASSTDRAGTEAFF,TRBJ1-1,TRBD1,TRBV5-1,NA
TGCGCCAGCAGCCCGGGACTAGCGATCTTTAATGAGCAGTTCTTC,CASSPGLAIFNEQFF,TRBJ2-1,TRBD2,TRBV5-1,NA
TGCGCCAGCAGCTTGACAGGGAGCTTGGGAGAGACCCAGTACTTC,CASSLTGSLGETQYF,TRBJ2-5,NA,TRBV5-1,NA
TGTGCCAGCAGTTACGGGGGAAGAACTGAAGCTTTCTTT,CASSYGGRTEAFF,TRBJ1-1,NA,TRBV6-2/TRBV6-3,NA
TGTGCCAGCAGGGGAACTACTCTAGCGGGAAGTAAGTTCTTC,CASRGTTLAGSKFF,TRBJ2-1,TRBD2,TRBV27,NA
TGTGCCAGCAGCGTAGACCCCTCAGGAGGGGTGAACACTGAAGCTTTCTTT,CASSVDPSGGVNTEAFF,TRBJ1-1,NA,TRBV9,NA
TGTGCCAGCAGCCAAGGGTCTGCCGGGACTACCGTTCAAGAGACCCAGTACTTC,CASSQGSAGTTVQETQYF,TRBJ2-5,TRBD2,TRBV3-1/TRBV3-2,NA
TGTGCCAGCAAGTGGCGGGAGGAAAACGAGCAGTACTTC,CASKWREENEQYF,TRBJ2-7,TRBD2,TRBV6-6,NA
TGTGCTAGTGGTTTAGAAATTGGTAATGAGCAGTTCTTC,CASGLEIGNEQFF,TRBJ2-1,NA,TRBV12-5,once
TGTGCCAGCAGCCTGGAGGGACAGAACAATGAGCAGTTCTTC,CASSLEGQNNEQFF,TRBJ2-1,NA,TRBV7-9,NA
TGTGCTTCCAGGGGTGGCGTTGAAAAACTGTTTTTT,CASRGGVEKLFF,TRBJ1-4,NA,TRBV25-1,NA
TGTGCCAGCAGTTACTATAACGGGGACCTGAATTCACCCCTCCACTTT,CASSYYNGDLNSPLHF,TRBJ1-6,NA,TRBV6-6,NA
TGCGCCAGCCGCCCTATGGGAGGGACAGATAACACTGAAGCTTTCTTT,CASRPMGGTDNTEAFF,TRBJ1-1,TRBD1,TRBV5-1,NA
TGTGCCAGTAGGGGGGTCAGAGCTAACTATGGCTACACCTTC,CASRGVRANYGYTF,TRBJ1-2,NA,TRBV19,NA
TGTGCCACCAGCAGCGCCGGAGTAGGGAATGGCTACACCTTC,CATSSAGVGNGYTF,TRBJ1-2,NA,TRBV15,NA
TGTGCCAGCAGTTCGACTGTCCCGGGACAGGTGAATACGCAATATTTT,CASSSTVPGQVNTQYF,TRBJ2-3,TRBD1,TRBV28,NA